This T cell receptor beta chain is from a study of T cells in Graves' hyperthyroidism and ophthalmopathy. The study, taken as a whole, reports: In blood, most of the thyroid clonotypes expanded above 0.001 were also present.

The V gene lost 6 bases and the J gene lost 6 bases, with 14 bases spanning the gap. The CDR3 totals 14 residues. The CDR3 regions of TCR beta were amplified from RNA transcripts. The primer set for the first-round RT-PCR of the TCR CDR3 was HTBI. TCRdb itself ran the multiplex PCR reads through MiXCR, one entry per CDR3 protein. Here the sample spans around 300,000 distinct CDR3 sequences, 22% being singletons. Patients having uncontrolled infection, another autoimmune disease, pregnancy or lactation were not included. Diagnoses used clinical symptoms, serum thyroxine and TRAb, thyroid ultrasound and orbital computed tomography. Fresh peripheral blood, approximately 10 ml, yielded the PBMCs. This clonotype showed up just a few times. Its matching antigen is unknown.

The sequencing input was blood. This sequence was found in a man aged 30 to 39 with Graves' ophthalmopathy. V is TRBV12-3 or TRBV12-4 and J is TRBJ2-2, with D possibly matching TRBD1 (6 bases). Here the CDR3 reads CASSSKYRAGELFF. The DNA for the CDR3 is TGTGCCAGCAGCTCTAAGTACAGGGCCGGGGAGCTGTTTTTT.